One sample yielded the 29 T cell receptor beta chains listed below, sequenced in a study of blood T cells in healthy people across ages. Primers used in a second PCR of roughly 7 to 12 cycles were a sample-barcoded 5' primer and a J-beta primer mix. TCRdb independently ran MiXCR on the 5' RACE reads; one entry per CDR3 protein. The sample includes 600,000 to 800,000 distinct CDR3 sequences, roughly 21% seen only once; the top ten take approximately 3.7%. The sequencing input was blood. The source is a man aged 65 to 85 in good health.

The CDR3: CAISDRGDGKSNEKLFF. CDR3 coding DNA: TGTGCCATCAGTGATAGGGGCGACGGCAAATCTAATGAAAAACTGTTTTTT. V and J are TRBV10-3 and TRBJ1-4, with D possibly matching TRBD1 (5 bases). V was shortened by 3 bases and J by 3 bases, with 17 bases between the two germline ends. Germline V gives CDR1 ENHRY, CDR2 SYGVKD. The CDR3 runs to 17 residues.

This chain uses TRBV19 with TRBJ2-6; no reliable D call. With 1 base removed from V and 0 bases from J, the gap between germline ends came to 7 bases. The CDR3 loop spans 16 amino acids. Germline V gives CDR1 LNHDA, CDR2 SQIVND (reference sequence). In DNA, the CDR3 is TGTGCCAGTAGTATAGGATCCTACTCTGGGGCCAACGTCCTGACTTTC. Translating gives CASSIGSYSGANVLTF.

In its sample, this clonotype was seen a few times. The chain combines TRBV6-5 with TRBJ2-1, with 9 bases identical to TRBD2. CDR3 length equals 14 residues. The V gene's germline CDR1 is MNHEY and CDR2 SVGAGI. With 2 bases clipped from V and 16 bases from J, the junction kept 12 bases outside the gene matches. The chain's CDR3 is CASSYQLAGGERFF. The CDR3 coding sequence is TGTGCCAGCAGTTACCAACTAGCGGGTGGTGAGCGATTCTTC.

This clonotype was observed many times. CDR3 sequence: CSVTSGSETQYF. The CDR3 DNA sequence: TGCAGCGTTACTAGCGGGAGTGAGACCCAGTACTTC. The V call is TRBV29-1, the J call TRBJ2-5; TRBD2 agrees at 11 bases. After removal of 5 bases from V and 5 bases from J, the junction contained 1 base not matched to a gene. Looked up from germline, CDR1 is SQVTM and CDR2 is ANQGSEA. This CDR3 comprises 12 residues.

The CDR3 spells CASSLSGSSSGANVLTF. DNA for the CDR3: TGCGCCAGCAGCTTGTCAGGGTCAAGCTCTGGGGCCAACGTCCTGACTTTC. The gene calls are TRBV5-1 and TRBJ2-6, with D tentatively TRBD1 (5 bases). The CDR3 is 17 amino acids. Germline V gene data show CDR1 as SGHRS and CDR2 as YFSETQ. V was shortened by 1 base and J by 0 bases, with 11 bases between the two germline ends.

This clonotype was detected many times. The chain uses TRBV28 and TRBJ2-7, with 8 positions matching TRBD1. The V gene end was trimmed by 7 bases and the J gene end by 2 bases; junction bases not matched to a gene: 10. This CDR3 spans 15 amino acids. The germline V gene has CDR1 MDHEN and CDR2 SYDVKM. The CDR3 nucleotides are TGTGCCAGCAATAAACAGGGGGGCCTAACCTACGAGCAGTACTTC. Translating gives CASNKQGGLTYEQYF.

Comment on this clonotype: A much larger clone differs by one base, so this may be a read error. The V gene is TRBV7-9, the J gene TRBJ1-5, with D unresolved. Germline CDR1 reads SEHNR; CDR2 reads FQNEAQ (reference sequence). The V end lost 4 bases, the J end lost 7 bases, and 17 bases lay between the germline ends. CDR3 length: 15 residues. CDR3 residues: CASSSSGAARQPQHF. The CDR3 region has the DNA TGTGCCAGCAGCTCGTCGGGCGCGGCGAGGCAGCCCCAGCATTTT.

This clonotype was picked up a small number of times. This chain uses TRBV20-1 with TRBJ2-1; 8 positions match TRBD2. V trimming: 5 bases; J trimming: 4 bases; junction bases outside the gene matches: 7. Germline V lookup: CDR1 DFQATT, CDR2 SNEGSKA (reference sequence). The CDR3 length is 14 residues. CDR3 amino acids: CSAPKGLGYNEQFF. In DNA form, the CDR3 reads TGCAGTGCTCCCAAGGGACTAGGTTACAATGAGCAGTTCTTC.

The table lists this clonotype with a few counts. The J gene is TRBJ2-1, the V gene TRBV12-3 or TRBV12-4; 13 bases line up with TRBD2. The length of the CDR3 is 12 residues. With 4 bases clipped from V and 16 bases from J, the junction kept 4 bases outside the gene matches. The CDR3 here is CASSSGLAGEFF. Written as DNA, the CDR3 is TGTGCCAGCAGTTCCGGACTAGCGGGAGAATTCTTC.

The V call is TRBV29-1, the J call TRBJ2-1; maybe TRBD1 (6 bases). The CDR3 length is 13 residues. V was clipped by 3 bases and J by 2 bases, with 8 bases between them. CDR1 is SQVTM, CDR2 ANQGSEA, per germline. CDR3: CSVDRTAYNEQFF. The CDR3 DNA reads TGCAGCGTTGATAGGACAGCCTACAATGAGCAGTTCTTC.

This clonotype was counted only a few times. The rearrangement links TRBV20-1 to TRBJ1-5; D possibly corresponds to TRBD1 (6 bases). V was shortened by 0 bases and J by 3 bases, with 12 bases between the two germline ends. CDR1 DFQATT and CDR2 SNEGSKA come from the germline V gene (reference sequence). This CDR3 is 15 amino acids long. In DNA, the CDR3 is TGCAGTGCTAGAGAGCGGCAGGGGCTCAATCAGCCCCAGCATTTT. This sequence encodes CSARERQGLNQPQHF.

This clonotype was recorded a few times. V gene TRBV25-1 combines with J gene TRBJ2-5, with D perhaps matching TRBD2 (6 bases). The CDR3 is made up of 17 amino acids. The germline V and J ends were trimmed by 5 bases and 3 bases, with 22 bases remaining between them. Per the germline V gene, CDR1 is MGHDK and CDR2 is SYGVNS. CDR3 nucleotide sequence: TGTGCCAGCAGTCGAATGGAGACTAGGGGCCTTGAAGAGACCCAGTACTTC. Its protein is CASSRMETRGLEETQYF.

This clonotype showed up just a few times. This chain connects TRBV5-4 to TRBJ2-3; D is perhaps TRBD1 or TRBD2 (5 bases each). The CDR3 extends over 16 amino acids. The germline gives CDR1 SGHNT, CDR2 YYREEE (reference sequence). V shed 2 bases and J shed 1 base, with 14 bases lying between them. CDR3 coding DNA: TGTGCCAGCAGCTTAGGGGCGGAGGTGGGCACAGATACGCAGTATTTT. This translates into CASSLGAEVGTDTQYF.

The CDR3 protein is CASSKASGFQETQYF. In DNA, the CDR3 is TGTGCCAGTAGTAAGGCTAGCGGGTTCCAAGAGACCCAGTACTTC. The chain combines TRBV19 with TRBJ2-5; TRBD2 aligns across 8 bases. Germline assignment: CDR1 LNHDA and CDR2 SQIVND (reference sequence). The junction had 5 bases not matched to a gene; V was cut back by 4 bases and J by 1 base. This CDR3 is 15 amino acids long.

This clonotype was detected a few times. The chain employs TRBV6-2 or TRBV6-3 and TRBJ2-5; possible D gene TRBD2, 6 bases. The better agreement between TRBJ2-1 and the DNA end casts doubt on the J call. The CDR3 has 14 amino acids. The germline gives CDR1 MNHEY, CDR2 SVGEGT. The chain's CDR3 is CASSKLAVYNEQFF. In nucleotides, the CDR3 is TGTGCCAGCAGTAAATTAGCGGTCTACAATGAGCAGTTCTTC.

This clonotype was recorded a few times. J is TRBJ2-5 and V is TRBV28, with a possible D match to TRBD1 (6 bases). TRBJ2-7 explains the end of the DNA better; the J call may be wrong. The length of the CDR3 is 14 residues. From germline, CDR1 is MDHEN and CDR2 SYDVKM. The CDR3 region is CASSLDRYAYEQYF. CDR3 DNA: TGTGCCAGCAGCTTAGACAGGTACGCCTACGAGCAGTACTTC.

The gene calls are TRBV5-1 and TRBJ2-3, with 7 bases fitting TRBD1. V was clipped by 0 bases and J by 2 bases; unmatched bases: 9. CDR1 and CDR2 (germline): SGHRS, YFSETQ. The CDR3 spans 17 residues. The CDR3: CASSLVARDSVTDTQYF. For the CDR3, the DNA is TGCGCCAGCAGCTTGGTCGCCCGGGACAGCGTCACAGATACGCAGTATTTT.

The J gene is TRBJ2-1, the V gene TRBV20-1; TRBD2 matches at 11 bases. Unmatched junction bases numbered 5, after V lost 1 base and J lost 6 bases. CDR3 length: 15 amino acids. Germline V gene lookup returns CDR1 DFQATT and CDR2 SNEGSKA (reference sequence). The CDR3 region is CSARAGTSGRNEQFF. The CDR3 nucleotides read TGCAGTGCTAGAGCGGGGACTAGCGGTCGCAATGAGCAGTTCTTC.

This clonotype was found a few times. The chain carries TRBV14 and TRBJ2-7, with 7 bases matching TRBD2. Looked up from germline, CDR1 is SGHDN and CDR2 is FVKESK. There are 14 residues in the CDR3. V gave up 10 bases and J gave up 1 base; unmatched junction bases: 10. CDR3 sequence (DNA): TGTGCCAAAAGAGGCGGGAGACCGTCCTACGAGCAGTACTTC. Its translation: CAKRGGRPSYEQYF. The variable domain in full, completed from reference TRBV14 and TRBJ2-7, reads EAGVTQFPSHSVIEKGQTVTLRCDPISGHDNLYWYRRVMGKEIKFLLHFVKESKQDESGMPNNRFLAERTGGTYSTLKVQPAELEDSGVYFCAKRGGRPSYEQYFGPGTRLTVT.

This chain links TRBV5-1 with TRBJ2-5; 10 bases line up with TRBD1. Germline assignment: CDR1 SGHRS and CDR2 YFSETQ. V gave up 3 bases and J gave up 9 bases; unmatched junction bases: 8. CDR3 size: 14 residues. Written as DNA, the CDR3 is TGCGCCAGCAGCTCGACAGGGGGCCTTTCGCCCCAGTACTTC. It translates to CASSSTGGLSPQYF.

The V and J genes are TRBV29-1 and TRBJ2-3; possible D gene TRBD2, 6 bases. This CDR3 contains 18 residues. The germline V gene has CDR1 SQVTM and CDR2 ANQGSEA. The V gene lost 8 bases and the J gene lost 5 bases, with 32 bases spanning the gap. In DNA, the CDR3 is TGCAGCTCCTTATCGGCCTTGGAGGGCCGTAAGTATGGAGATACGCAGTATTTT. Translation gives CSSLSALEGRKYGDTQYF.

CDR3 sequence reads: CASAPSSYNEQFF. CDR3 sequence (DNA): TGTGCCAGTGCGCCTAGTTCCTACAATGAGCAGTTCTTC. This chain uses TRBV10-3 with TRBJ2-1, with no clear D. The V end was cut by 10 bases, the J end by 1 base, with 11 bases between. The CDR3 is 13 residues long. CDR1 is ENHRY and CDR2 is SYGVKD in the germline V gene.

CDR3 DNA: TGTGCCACTCAAACTACTGGAGGCACTGAAGCTTTCTTT. It is translated as CATQTTGGTEAFF. The rearrangement uses TRBV10-3 and TRBJ1-1; D is undetermined. Germline CDR1 reads ENHRY; CDR2 reads SYGVKD. This CDR3 comprises 13 residues. V lost 10 bases and J lost 4, with 16 bases in between.

Note on this clonotype: A much bigger clone sits one base away, suggesting this may be a read error. The V call is TRBV29-1, the J call TRBJ2-1; 8 bases agree with TRBD2. The CDR3 length is 13 residues. The V and J ends lost 4 bases and 2 bases, in that order; junction bases with no gene match: 1. Looked up from germline, CDR1 is SQVTM and CDR2 is ANQGSEA. The chain's CDR3 is CSVVGRAYNEQFF. CDR3 DNA: TGCAGCGTTGTCGGGAGGGCCTACAATGAGCAGTTCTTC.

CDR3 sequence (DNA): TGCGCCAGCAGCGGGAGACCCGGGACAGGGGTCGATGAGCAGTTCTTC. Translating it yields CASSGRPGTGVDEQFF. V usage is TRBV5-1 and J usage is TRBJ2-5, with TRBD1 matching 10 bases. The J call may be faulty, since TRBJ2-1 better matches the DNA end. CDR3 length: 16 amino acids. Germline V gene data show CDR1 as SGHRS and CDR2 as YFSETQ.

The gene calls are TRBV5-1 and TRBJ1-2; 10 bases line up with TRBD1. Germline values: CDR1 SGHRS, CDR2 YFSETQ. The J segment lost 8 bases and the V segment lost 4 bases, leaving 11 bases of the junction unmatched. CDR3 length: 15 residues. CDR3 DNA: TGCGCCAGCAGCCCAAAGACAGGGGGCGCGTTCGGCTACACCTTC. It codes for CASSPKTGGAFGYTF.

In its sample, this clonotype was seen once. V and J are TRBV19 and TRBJ2-7, with unresolved D. The V end lost 1 base, the J end lost 2 bases, and 9 bases lay between the germline ends. Germline V gene sequence: CDR1 LNHDA, CDR2 SQIVND (reference sequence). The CDR3 is made up of 14 amino acids. This CDR3 reads CASSIVPGAYEQYF. The CDR3 coding sequence is TGTGCCAGTAGTATAGTTCCAGGAGCCTACGAGCAGTACTTC.

The chain couples TRBV3-1 to TRBJ1-3; no clear D gene. The CDR3 sequence is 15 residues long. CDR1 and CDR2 from the germline V gene are LGHDT and YNNKEL (reference sequence). V lost 4 bases to trimming and J lost 4 bases, with 14 bases between them. CDR3 sequence: CASSPLGGHGNTIYF. The CDR3 region has the DNA TGTGCCAGCAGCCCCCTCGGAGGTCACGGAAACACCATATATTTT.

The V call is TRBV12-3 or TRBV12-4, the J call TRBJ2-5, with a tentative D call TRBD1 (5 bases). Gene TRBJ2-1 matches the end of the DNA better, so the J call may be wrong. This CDR3 is built from 11 residues. CDR3 region: CASSPLGAQFF. CDR3 nucleotide sequence: TGTGCCAGCAGCCCCCTTGGGGCGCAGTTCTTC.